These T cell receptor beta chains were read from a single sample in a study of blood T cells in healthy people across ages. TCRdb reprocessed the 5' RACE reads via MiXCR and lists one record per CDR3 protein. The repertoire consists of roughly 1.9 million distinct CDR3 sequences, with more than 35% occurring once and the leading ten covering about 23%. Sequenced material: blood. Receptor source: a human donor in good health. Both conserved end residues are trimmed from each CDR3. Clone size is given for some rows only: seen once, a few or many times, or a class if the clone is expanded.

>few|TRBV29-1|TRBJ2-1
SVTYSYNEQF
>-|TRBV30|TRBJ1-2
AWTITGAATGGYT
>-|TRBV20-1|-
SARDKNRGVETQY
>-|TRBV28|TRBJ1-1
ASPQQTDEAF
>-|TRBV9|TRBJ2-7
ASSVDLLSYEQY
>few|TRBV28|TRBJ2-7
ASSFKTVGQY
>-|TRBV10-3|TRBJ2-2
AISESRDPTGELF
>-|TRBV29-1|TRBJ2-2
SVVFVGTLHPGELF
>few|TRBV20-1|TRBJ2-7
SARGTADAYEQY
>-|TRBV11-1|TRBJ1-1
ASSSSLDTLEAF
>-|TRBV4-1|TRBJ2-6
ASSRMAGTGYSPGANVLT
>-|TRBV7-2|TRBJ2-1
ASSPRLAGVYNEQF
>-|TRBV4-3|TRBJ1-1
ASSPTLGGQSTEAF
>-|TRBV3-1|TRBJ2-7
ASSPLLRGAAEQY
>few|TRBV5-1|TRBJ2-1
ASSFMGINEQF
>few|TRBV6-6|TRBJ2-2
ASRRSGQGLDTGELF
>-|TRBV5-1|TRBJ2-1
ASSMGYGGTNEQF
>-|TRBV6-6|TRBJ1-5
ASSYGFGTGSQPQH
>few|TRBV29-1|TRBJ1-1
SVQGLMNTEAF
>few|TRBV7-9|TRBJ1-2
ASSLLQGECT
>-|TRBV12-3/TRBV12-4|TRBJ2-5
ASSLWRVYQETQY
>few|TRBV29-1|TRBJ2-5
SVGTLAGGPWEETQY
>-|TRBV19|TRBJ1-3
ASGDDSLSGNTIY
>-|TRBV5-1|TRBJ1-1
ASSPTSGTGLAF